A single sample gave rise to the 23 T cell receptor beta chains below, sequenced in a study of shared clonotypes between healthy human individuals. Terminally differentiated effector memory CD45RA+ cells were excluded from the naive CD8 cells, which were CD45RO-negative and positively selected for CCR7. Produced via immunoSEQ multiplex PCR; TCRdb's table is partial and in-frame only. Among roughly 2 million clones listed, less than 95% were seen once. The sequenced sample consisted of naive CD8+ T cells sorted from blood. These receptors all stem from a man aged 18-30 years in good health.

V and J are TRBV10-2 and TRBJ2-7; D not certain. Germline lookup yields CDR1 WSHSY and CDR2 SAAADI. CDR3 length equals 11 residues. The germline V and J ends were trimmed by 10 bases and 6 bases, with 13 bases remaining between them. In DNA form, the CDR3 reads TGCGCCACAGCAACCGGTGGCGAGCAGTACTTC. This sequence encodes CATATGGEQYF.

This chain joins TRBV9 and TRBJ2-5; D gene unclear. Trimming stripped 0 bases from V and 5 bases from J, with 11 bases between. The CDR3 runs 14 residues. Germline V gene lookup returns CDR1 SGDLS and CDR2 YYNGEE. CDR3 loop: CASSVGLEVETQYF. The CDR3 nucleotides read TGTGCCAGCAGCGTAGGGCTAGAGGTGGAGACCCAGTACTTC.

A note on this clone: At one end the junction does not follow the germline gene, possibly because of a read error. The J gene is TRBJ2-1, the V gene TRBV7-7; unclear D gene. The CDR3 is 13 residues long. Germline CDR1 SSHAT, CDR2 FNYEAQ (reference sequence). CDR3 DNA sequence: TGTGCTAGCAGCTTAGAGGCAGCCGATGAGCAGTTCTTC. This gives the protein CASSLEAADEQFF.

The chain recombines TRBV9 with TRBJ1-2, with 10 bases lining up with TRBD1. The J segment lost 3 bases and the V segment lost 0 bases, leaving 2 bases of the junction unmatched. The germline V gene has CDR1 SGDLS and CDR2 YYNGEE. This CDR3 contains 15 residues. CDR3 residues: CASSVVGQGDYGYTF. The CDR3 region has the DNA TGTGCCAGCAGCGTAGTCGGACAGGGGGACTATGGCTACACCTTC.

This chain uses TRBV27 with TRBJ2-7; TRBD2 matches at 13 bases. V trimming: 4 bases; J trimming: 6 bases; junction bases outside the gene matches: 6. Germline loops: CDR1 MNHEY, CDR2 SMNVEV (reference sequence). The length of the CDR3 is 15 residues. The chain's CDR3 is CASSSQGTSGAEQYF. The CDR3 region has the DNA TGTGCCAGCAGTTCCCAGGGGACTAGCGGGGCCGAGCAGTACTTC.

The chain employs TRBV5-1 and TRBJ2-1; 14 bases line up with TRBD2. The CDR3 spans 18 residues. Germline lookup yields CDR1 SGHRS and CDR2 YFSETQ. The J segment lost 3 bases and the V segment lost 4 bases, leaving 9 bases of the junction unmatched. The CDR3 loop reads CASSPRLAGGPIYNEQFF. The CDR3 DNA reads as TGCGCCAGCAGCCCGCGACTAGCGGGAGGGCCGATCTACAATGAGCAGTTCTTC.

This clone was counted only a few times. J is TRBJ2-5 and V is TRBV6-1; the D is unclear. The CDR3 totals 10 residues. V was clipped by 2 bases and J by 10 bases, with 5 bases between them. Germline V gene data show CDR1 as MNHNS and CDR2 as SASEGT. The CDR3 DNA is TGTGCCAGCAGTGAACGGATCCAGTACTTC. Translated, it gives CASSERIQYF.

The V call is TRBV19, the J call TRBJ1-1; D is unresolved. V lost 1 base, J lost 0 bases, and 9 bases lay in between. This CDR3 spans 15 amino acids. CDR1 is LNHDA and CDR2 is SQIVND in the germline V gene (reference sequence). In nucleotides, the CDR3 is TGTGCCAGTAGTATAGTCATGGACCTGAACACTGAAGCTTTCTTT. Its translation: CASSIVMDLNTEAFF.

The genes are TRBV29-1 and TRBJ1-1; 8 bases match TRBD1. Trimming at V came to 4 bases and at J to 4 bases, leaving 11 bases not matched to a gene. CDR1 and CDR2 from the germline V gene are SQVTM and ANQGSEA. The CDR3 runs to 15 residues. CDR3 in DNA: TGCAGCGTTGCCCTAAATGGACAGGGAAGCACTGAAGCTTTCTTT. It codes for CSVALNGQGSTEAFF.

The chain carries TRBV2 and TRBJ1-2; 9 bases fit TRBD1. V lost 3 bases and J lost 3; bases outside the gene matches: 11. CDR1 and CDR2 (germline): SNHLY, FYNNEI. The CDR3 extends over 17 amino acids. CDR3 sequence (DNA): TGTGCCAGCAGTGATGGGGTCCCGGGACAGGGCTACTATGGCTACACCTTC. It specifies CASSDGVPGQGYYGYTF. Filled out from reference TRBV2 and TRBJ1-2, the complete variable domain reads EPEVTQTPSHQVTQMGQEVILRCVPISNHLYFYWYRQILGQKVEFLVSFYNNEISEKSEIFDDQFSVERPDGSNFTLKIRSTKLEDSAMYFCASSDGVPGQGYYGYTFGSGTRLTVV.

This clone appeared once. The chain uses TRBV6-6 and TRBJ2-1, with D tentatively TRBD2 (5 bases). V gave up 7 bases and J gave up 10 bases, with 17 bases separating them. CDR1 and CDR2 from the germline V gene are MNHNY and SVGAGI (reference sequence). The CDR3 sequence is 13 residues long. CDR3 region: CASTISLAREQFF. For the CDR3, the DNA is TGTGCCAGCACCATCTCATTAGCGAGGGAGCAGTTCTTC.

The chain recombines TRBV29-1 with TRBJ2-3; 7 bases are a match to TRBD2. J gave up 0 bases and V 7 bases, and 7 bases lay outside the gene matches. CDR1 and CDR2 (germline): SQVTM, ANQGSEA. This CDR3 spans 14 amino acids. The CDR3, as DNA: TGCAGCGGGGCTAGCGGCACTAGCACAGATACGCAGTATTTT. It translates to CSGASGTSTDTQYF.

The gene calls are TRBV27 and TRBJ2-1, with D possibly matching TRBD2 (5 bases). V was trimmed by 3 bases and J by 6 bases, leaving 6 bases between them. The V gene's germline CDR1 is MNHEY and CDR2 SMNVEV (reference sequence). The CDR3 spans 12 residues. The DNA for the CDR3 is TGTGCCAGCAGTTTCGGGATCAATGAGCAGTTCTTC. This gives the protein CASSFGINEQFF.

This clone was observed once. The V and J genes are TRBV7-9 and TRBJ2-5, with 11 bases fitting TRBD1. The CDR3 totals 15 residues. V trimming: 6 bases; J trimming: 4 bases; junction bases outside the gene matches: 7. The germline V gene has CDR1 SEHNR and CDR2 FQNEAQ (reference sequence). CDR3 loop: CASRWTGGEGETQYF. CDR3 in DNA: TGTGCCAGCAGATGGACAGGGGGCGAGGGAGAGACCCAGTACTTC.

With regard to this clone: Compared with germline, one end of the junction differs, possibly owing to a read error. The genes are TRBV6-5 and TRBJ2-7; D is perhaps TRBD1 (6 bases). Per the germline V gene, CDR1 is MNHEY and CDR2 is SVGAGI. This CDR3 is 15 amino acids long. CDR3 DNA: TGTGCCGGCAGGCCAGGGGCCCAAACCTCCTACGAGCAGTACTTC. Translating gives CAGRPGAQTSYEQYF.

About this clone itself: Being one base from a much bigger clone, this may be a read error. The V and J genes are TRBV30 and TRBJ1-1, with unresolved D. Germline V gene sequence: CDR1 GTSNPN, CDR2 SVGIG (reference sequence). The CDR3 is 12 residues long. With 2 bases removed from V and 1 base from J, the gap between germline ends came to 5 bases. CDR3 DNA sequence: TGTGCCTGGAGTCGGACGAACACTGAAGCTTTCTTT. It specifies CAWSRTNTEAFF. The variable domain in full, with the rest retrieved from reference TRBV30 and TRBJ1-1, is SQTIHQWPATLVQPVGSPLSLECTVEGTSNPNLYWYRQAAGRGLQLLFYSVGIGQISSEVPQNLSASRPQDRQFILSSKKLLLSDSGFYLCAWSRTNTEAFFGQGTRLTVV.

The chain uses TRBV10-3 and TRBJ2-7, with 10 bases lining up with TRBD1. CDR1 and CDR2 from the germline V gene are ENHRY and SYGVKD. The junction had 5 bases not matched to a gene; V was cut back by 3 bases and J by 3 bases. The CDR3 has 15 residues. The CDR3 DNA sequence: TGTGCCATCAGTGATCTCCGGGACAGGGGCTACGAGCAGTACTTC. It encodes CAISDLRDRGYEQYF.

V gene TRBV11-3 combines with J gene TRBJ1-5, with TRBD1 as a possible D gene (6 bases). This CDR3 contains 15 residues. Germline loops: CDR1 SGHNT, CDR2 YENEEA. V dropped 2 bases and J dropped 1 base, with 9 bases sitting between them. The CDR3 spells CASSLYRESNQPQHF. The CDR3 DNA is TGTGCCAGCAGCTTATACAGGGAGAGCAATCAGCCCCAGCATTTT.

The chain recombines TRBV7-8 with TRBJ2-1; no reliable D call. Germline CDR1 is SGHVS and CDR2 is FQNEAQ. Trimming stripped 6 bases from V and 1 base from J, with 10 bases between. This CDR3 is 14 amino acids long. The CDR3 nucleotides are TGTGCCAGCAGTATCAGAGGATCCTACAATGAGCAGTTCTTC. This sequence encodes CASSIRGSYNEQFF.

This clone was seen just once. One end of the junction varies from germline; a read error may be responsible. The rearrangement uses TRBV7-7 and TRBJ2-3; 7 nucleotides match TRBD2. The CDR3 has 13 residues. CDR1 is SSHAT, CDR2 FNYEAQ, per germline (reference sequence). This CDR3 reads CASSLGEGDTQYF. In nucleotides, the CDR3 is TGTGCTAGCAGCTTAGGGGAGGGAGATACGCAGTATTTT. The full variable domain, rest sourced from reference TRBV7-7 and TRBJ2-3, is GAGVSQSPRYKVTKRGQDVTLRCDPISSHATLYWYQQALGQGPEFLTYFNYEAQPDKSGLPSDRFSAERPEGSISTLTIQRTEQRDSAMYRCASSLGEGDTQYFGPGTRLTVL.

V and J are TRBV7-9 and TRBJ1-5; the match to TRBD1 covers 10 bases. Germline CDR1 is SEHNR and CDR2 is FQNEAQ (reference sequence). After removal of 5 bases from V and 9 bases from J, the junction contained 10 bases not matched to a gene. The CDR3 spans 15 residues. CDR3 amino acids: CASSPSTGGTRPQHF. The CDR3 DNA reads TGTGCCAGCAGCCCCTCGACAGGGGGCACTCGGCCCCAGCATTTT.

CDR3 sequence (DNA): TGCAGCGTTGAGGGGGCGAAGAACTATGGCTACACCTTC. Protein: CSVEGAKNYGYTF. The gene calls are TRBV29-1 and TRBJ1-2; possibly TRBD1 for D (6 bases). The CDR3 consists of 13 residues. Germline values: CDR1 SQVTM, CDR2 ANQGSEA. Between the trimmed V and J ends, which lost 3 bases and 2 bases, there was a span of 10 bases.

The chain employs TRBV5-1 and TRBJ2-2, with D hard to call. Germline loops: CDR1 SGHRS, CDR2 YFSETQ. The CDR3 is made up of 14 amino acids. V was trimmed by 0 bases and J by 4 bases, leaving 7 bases between them. As DNA, the CDR3 is TGCGCCAGCAGCTTGGGGCCCATCACCGGGGAGCTGTTTTTT. Its translation: CASSLGPITGELFF.